This T cell receptor (beta chain) was obtained from a study of human T cells and chemical hapten exposure. Study conclusions and caveats: Compared to controls, expanded TCRs made significantly more large clusters of similar CDR3s. Alopecia was present in the donors, so their immune response may differ from healthy people's.

From germline, CDR1 is MDHEN and CDR2 SYDVKM. The CDR3 covers 15 residues. Trimming cost V 8 bases and J 0 bases, with 11 bases left between them. This clonotype was picked up many times. No antigen is known for it. The time point here: patch test 2, 6 weeks after DPC sensitization. Stated treatment: therapeutic diphenylcyclopropenone sensitization with weekly scalp DPC. TCRdb ran MiXCR on the RACE reads and lists one entry per CDR3 protein. The sample includes under 450,000 distinct CDR3 sequences, over 6% of them seen just once. The TCR sequence derives from a woman aged 18 to 35 with alopecia areata. Some clones in this sample may be carry-over from other donors' samples. The chain links TRBV28 to TRBJ2-6, with D possibly being TRBD2 (5 bases). The sample was whole blood, taken in connection with sensitization to the hapten diphenylcyclopropenone (DPC). CDR3 amino acids: CASLEGLSGANVLTF. CDR3 nucleotide sequence: TGTGCCAGCCTAGAGGGCCTCTCTGGGGCCAACGTCCTGACTTTC.